These 20 T cell receptor beta chains were all obtained from the same sample, sequenced in a study of T-cell reconstitution after alpha-beta-depleted transplantation in children. Construction of the TCRbeta library involved unique molecular identifiers. Each CDR3 protein gets one entry after TCRdb re-called the PCR reads with MiXCR. Of about 460,000 distinct CDR3 sequences listed, over 9.5% are singletons. Here the sequenced sample was PBMCs, taken before TCRalphabeta/CD19-depleted stem cell transplant. Receptor source: a child aged 2 to 9 with inherited bone marrow failure, due to receive a stem cell transplant.

On this clonotype: This sequence may be a read error, since a much larger clone differs from it by one base. The CDR3 ends on some other residue instead of the conserved phenylalanine or tryptophan, so this is likely a read error. The chain is built from TRBV29-1 and TRBJ1-4; 10 nucleotides agree with TRBD1. The CDR3 has 13 residues. Trimming removed 6 bases from V and 8 bases from J; junction bases left unmatched: 6. Germline assignment: CDR1 SQVTM and CDR2 ANQGSEA. The CDR3 DNA sequence: TGCAGCGTCGCGACAGGGGGCTGGGAAAAACTGTTTATT. As protein: CSVATGGWEKLFI.

This clonotype occurred many times. The J gene is TRBJ1-3, the V gene TRBV12-3 or TRBV12-4, with D hard to call. Trimming removed 7 bases at V and 1 base at J, with 11 bases between. This CDR3 is built from 14 residues. The CDR3 region has the DNA TGTGCCAGCATCCAAGGAAGTTCTGGAAACACCATATATTTT. It specifies CASIQGSSGNTIYF.

This clonotype was seen repeatedly, ten times or more. V gene TRBV28 combines with J gene TRBJ1-4; D not resolved. The V end lost 2 bases, the J end lost 2 bases, and 15 bases lay between the germline ends. CDR1 and CDR2 (germline): MDHEN, SYDVKM. The CDR3 is made up of 17 amino acids. CDR3 DNA: TGTGCCAGCAGTTTAAGGGTAAAGGGAGGCACTAATGAAAAACTGTTTTTT. It codes for CASSLRVKGGTNEKLFF.

This clonotype has a count of ten or more. The chain combines TRBV28 with TRBJ2-4; D not resolved. CDR3 length: 14 amino acids. Per the germline V gene, CDR1 is MDHEN and CDR2 is SYDVKM. Trimming shortened V by 4 bases and J by 0 bases, and 7 bases separated the two germline ends. This chain's CDR3 is CASSYQVAKNIQYF. DNA for the CDR3: TGTGCCAGCAGTTACCAGGTAGCCAAAAACATTCAGTACTTC.

This sequence joins TRBV27 and TRBJ2-1, with D perhaps matching TRBD2 (6 bases). CDR1 is MNHEY and CDR2 is SMNVEV in the germline V gene (reference sequence). V was shortened by 1 base and J by 0 bases, with 16 bases between the two germline ends. CDR3 size: 18 residues. This chain's CDR3 is CASSLLGGASSSYNEQFF. CDR3 nucleotides: TGTGCCAGCAGTTTATTGGGCGGGGCCAGTAGCTCCTACAATGAGCAGTTCTTC.

This clonotype was seen ten or more times. This chain uses TRBV7-9 with TRBJ2-1, with D unresolved. Germline-derived CDR1 and CDR2 are SEHNR and FQNEAQ (reference sequence). This CDR3 has 15 amino acids. Trimming took off 6 bases at V and 5 bases at J, with 17 bases between the two ends. The CDR3 sequence: CASSKDPRSNNEQFF. CDR3 in DNA: TGTGCCAGCAGTAAGGACCCACGAAGCAACAATGAGCAGTTCTTC.

This clonotype was seen at least ten times. The chain carries TRBV9 and TRBJ2-1; D perhaps matches TRBD1 (6 bases). Germline CDR1 SGDLS, CDR2 YYNGEE. CDR3 length equals 16 residues. The V end was cut by 0 bases, the J end by 4 bases, with 14 bases between. CDR3 in DNA: TGTGCCAGCAGCGTAGTGGGGGACACCTTATACAATGAGCAGTTCTTC. Its translation: CASSVVGDTLYNEQFF. Full variable domain (missing parts from reference TRBV9 and TRBJ2-1): DSGVTQTPKHLITATGQRVTLRCSPRSGDLSVYWYQQSLDQGLQFLIQYYNGEERAKGNILERFSAQQFPDLHSELNLSSLELGDSALYFCASSVVGDTLYNEQFFGPGTRLTVL.

This clonotype was counted at least ten times. The J gene is TRBJ2-7, the V gene TRBV5-1, with D possibly called TRBD1 or TRBD2 (5 bases each). There are 15 residues in the CDR3. Germline CDR1 is SGHRS and CDR2 is YFSETQ. Deletions cut 0 bases from V and 3 bases from J, with 13 bases between. The CDR3 bases are TGCGCCAGCAGCTTGGAAGCAGGGAGCGTCTACGAGCAGTACTTC. Protein product: CASSLEAGSVYEQYF.

The chain employs TRBV11-2 and TRBJ2-2; 8 positions agree with TRBD1. V shed 6 bases, J shed 4 bases, and the junction held 4 bases outside the gene matches. Germline V gene lookup returns CDR1 SGHAT and CDR2 FQNNGV. The CDR3 loop spans 14 amino acids. The CDR3 sequence: CASRRTGLTGELFF. CDR3 DNA: TGTGCCAGCAGACGGACAGGGCTCACCGGGGAGCTGTTTTTT. Complete variable domain (other parts from reference TRBV11-2 and TRBJ2-2): EAGVAQSPRYKIIEKRQSVAFWCNPISGHATLYWYQQILGQGPKLLIQFQNNGVVDDSQLPKDRFSAERLKGVDSTLKIQPAKLEDSAVYLCASRRTGLTGELFFGEGSRLTVL.

With regard to this clonotype: This could be a read error, since a much larger clone is one nucleotide away. The chain has TRBV20-1 and TRBJ2-7, with D unclear. Germline V CDR1 and CDR2: DFQATT, SNEGSKA (reference sequence). The CDR3 spans 14 residues. Trimming cost V 4 bases and J 4 bases, with 17 bases left between them. CDR3 loop: CSANLNPEPYEQYF. The CDR3 coding sequence is TGCAGTGCTAATCTTAACCCGGAACCTTACGAGCAGTACTTC.

The V call is TRBV30, the J call TRBJ1-1; D remains unclear. Germline V gene data show CDR1 as GTSNPN and CDR2 as SVGIG (reference sequence). V shed 4 bases and J shed 0 bases, with 12 bases lying between them. The CDR3 has 14 residues. The CDR3: CAWIWAPMNTEAFF. In DNA form, the CDR3 reads TGTGCCTGGATTTGGGCGCCCATGAACACTGAAGCTTTCTTT.

Ten or more counts support this clonotype. This chain uses TRBV20-1 with TRBJ2-3, with 10 nucleotides matching TRBD2. Germline V gene sequence: CDR1 DFQATT, CDR2 SNEGSKA (reference sequence). This CDR3 is built from 15 residues. V lost 6 bases, J lost 1 base, and 7 bases stayed unmatched. The CDR3 DNA follows: TGCAGTGCGCTTGCCGGGACTAGCGGCACAGATACGCAGTATTTT. Protein sequence: CSALAGTSGTDTQYF.

This clonotype was detected ten times or more. The chain uses TRBV25-1 and TRBJ2-5; D call uncertain. Germline-derived CDR1 and CDR2 are MGHDK and SYGVNS. Trimming cost V 1 base and J 7 bases, with 7 bases left between them. The CDR3 has 12 amino acids. CDR3 nucleotide sequence: TGTGCCAGCAGTGAATCTTGGAGGACCCAGTACTTC. Protein: CASSESWRTQYF.

The chain carries TRBV11-2 and TRBJ2-7; D is perhaps TRBD1 (5 bases). V was clipped by 6 bases and J by 3 bases, with 15 bases between them. This CDR3 is 14 amino acids long. The germline CDR1 and CDR2 sequences are SGHAT and FQNNGV. The CDR3 region is CASRTLDRNYEQYF. DNA of the CDR3: TGTGCCAGCAGAACCTTAGACAGAAACTACGAGCAGTACTTC. Full variable domain (remainder filled in from reference TRBV11-2 and TRBJ2-7): EAGVAQSPRYKIIEKRQSVAFWCNPISGHATLYWYQQILGQGPKLLIQFQNNGVVDDSQLPKDRFSAERLKGVDSTLKIQPAKLEDSAVYLCASRTLDRNYEQYFGPGTRLTVT.

In its sample, this clonotype was seen many times. The chain recombines TRBV7-6 with TRBJ2-7; 12 bases fit TRBD2. The CDR3 contains 14 residues. V lost 3 bases and J lost 5; bases outside the gene matches: 2. In germline, CDR1 is SGHVS, CDR2 FNYEAQ. CDR3 region: CASSLRLAGDEQYF. The CDR3 nucleotides are TGTGCCAGCAGCTTGAGACTAGCGGGAGACGAGCAGTACTTC.

This chain connects TRBV28 to TRBJ2-1; D is unclear. V lost 0 bases, J lost 5 bases, and 8 bases lay in between. Germline CDR1 reads MDHEN; CDR2 reads SYDVKM. The length of the CDR3 is 14 residues. The CDR3 spells CASSLWAENNEQFF. CDR3 nucleotides: TGTGCCAGCAGTTTATGGGCCGAGAACAATGAGCAGTTCTTC.

This clonotype was counted ten times or more. J is TRBJ1-1 and V is TRBV5-6; D may be TRBD1 (6 bases). The V end was cut by 1 base, the J end by 5 bases, with 12 bases between. There are 14 residues in the CDR3. Germline V gives CDR1 SGHDT, CDR2 YYEEEE. The CDR3 DNA follows: TGTGCCAGCAGCTTGCCAGGGGATAAAACTGAAGCTTTCTTT. Protein product: CASSLPGDKTEAFF.

This clonotype appeared once. The gene calls are TRBV10-1 and TRBJ2-1; maybe TRBD1 (5 bases). V was shortened by 4 bases and J by 3 bases, with 13 bases between the two germline ends. This CDR3 spans 15 amino acids. CDR1 and CDR2 from the germline V gene are WNHNN and SYGVQD (reference sequence). Written as DNA, the CDR3 is TGCGCCAGCAGTGGGGGCCAGGAAAGCTACAATGAGCAGTTCTTC. It translates to CASSGGQESYNEQFF.

The chain links TRBV11-2 to TRBJ2-7; tentatively, D is TRBD2 (5 bases). Trimming shortened V by 1 base and J by 3 bases, and 10 bases separated the two germline ends. The CDR3 extends over 14 amino acids. Germline V gene data show CDR1 as SGHAT and CDR2 as FQNNGV. The CDR3 sequence is CASSLGSGIYEQYF. In DNA, the CDR3 is TGTGCCAGCAGCTTAGGATCGGGGATCTACGAGCAGTACTTC.

This clonotype appeared many times. The chain is built from TRBV14 and TRBJ2-1; 9 bases are a match to TRBD1. Germline V gene lookup returns CDR1 SGHDN and CDR2 FVKESK. This CDR3 region has 16 residues. After removal of 0 bases from V and 6 bases from J, the junction contained 6 bases not matched to a gene. The CDR3 region is CASSQDMRDRVNEQFF. The CDR3 DNA is TGTGCCAGCAGCCAAGATATGAGGGACAGGGTCAATGAGCAGTTCTTC.